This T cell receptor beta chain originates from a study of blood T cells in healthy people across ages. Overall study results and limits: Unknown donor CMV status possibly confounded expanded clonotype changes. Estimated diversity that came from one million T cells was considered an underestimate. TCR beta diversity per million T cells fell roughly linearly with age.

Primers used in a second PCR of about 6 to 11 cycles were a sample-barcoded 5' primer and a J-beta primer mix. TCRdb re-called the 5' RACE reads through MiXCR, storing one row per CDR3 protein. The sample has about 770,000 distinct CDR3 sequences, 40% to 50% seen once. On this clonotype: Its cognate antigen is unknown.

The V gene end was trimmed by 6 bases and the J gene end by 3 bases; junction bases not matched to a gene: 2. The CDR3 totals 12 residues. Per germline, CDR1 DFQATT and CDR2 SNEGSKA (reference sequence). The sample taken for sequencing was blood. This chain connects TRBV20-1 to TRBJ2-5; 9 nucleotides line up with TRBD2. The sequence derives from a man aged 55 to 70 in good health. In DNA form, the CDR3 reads TGCAGTGCACCTAGCGGGAAAGAGACCCAGTACTTC. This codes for CSAPSGKETQYF.